This T cell receptor (beta chain) originates from a study of graft-versus-host responses after intestinal transplantation. For the study at large: The recipients all started with anti-thymocyte globulin induction and then took tacrolimus and steroids for about three years.

Repertoires were generated with immunoSEQ multiplex PCR, while TCRdb's copy carries only in-frame clones and drops some. Of approximately 3,200 clones listed, 79% were seen once; the top ten hold more than 6.5%. To release intraepithelial and lamina propria lymphocytes, the graft tissue was processed. V shed 5 bases, J shed 3 bases, and the junction held 4 bases outside the gene matches. This CDR3 region has 13 residues. Per germline, CDR1 SQVTM and CDR2 ANQGSEA. This clonotype originated in a human patient who received an intestinal transplant, so some T cells may come from the graft donor. This specimen was ileum tissue, taken approximately 17 and 21 days after intestinal transplantation. The V and J genes are TRBV29-1 and TRBJ1-3; 7 bases are a match to TRBD1. CDR3 in DNA: TGCAGCGTTTCCGGGACAGATGGAAACACCATATATTTT. Amino acid sequence: CSVSGTDGNTIYF.